Presented here are 17 T cell receptor beta chains from one specimen sequenced in a study of read filtering for tumor transcriptome and immune sequencing. This library used roughly 0.4 ug RNA and molecular barcoded adaptors spanning alpha/delta and beta/gamma chains. TCRdb used MiXCR to reprocess the reads, holding one entry per CDR3 protein. The sample consists of 40,000 to 55,000 distinct CDR3 sequences, around 19% of them appearing once. Sequenced input: a population of CD138-negative cells sorted from bone marrow. The source is a donor aged 40 or older with multiple myeloma.

This clonotype was recorded many times. This rearrangement joins TRBV12-3 or TRBV12-4 to TRBJ2-7, with TRBD2 matching over 10 bases. This CDR3 has 20 amino acids. The V and J ends lost 2 bases and 6 bases, in that order; junction bases with no gene match: 22. The CDR3 reads CASSLRRGLAGERGLSEQYF. CDR3 nucleotides: TGTGCCAGCAGTTTAAGGCGGGGGCTAGCGGGAGAGAGAGGATTATCCGAGCAGTACTTC.

Turning to this clonotype: It is likely a read error: a sequence one base away is far more abundant. V and J are TRBV4-2 and TRBJ2-7; 11 bases align to TRBD2. Germline V gene sequence: CDR1 LGHNA, CDR2 YNFKEQ. With 4 bases clipped from V and 6 bases from J, the junction kept 5 bases outside the gene matches. The CDR3 is made up of 14 amino acids. The CDR3 bases are TGTGCCAGCAGCCCCGTGACTAGCGGGATCGAGCAGTACTTC. It encodes CASSPVTSGIEQYF.

This chain uses TRBV12-3 or TRBV12-4 with TRBJ1-2; D ambiguous. The V and J ends lost 1 base and 4 bases respectively, with 16 bases between them. CDR3 length equals 16 residues. CDR3 coding DNA: TGTGCCAGCAGTTTAGACTATGGTCTTGGCTCCTATGGCTACACCTTC. Its translation is CASSLDYGLGSYGYTF.

This clonotype was seen many times. The genes are TRBV6-1 and TRBJ2-2; 8 nucleotides align to TRBD1. CDR1 is MNHNS and CDR2 is SASEGT in the germline V gene. With V trimmed by 6 bases and J by 5 bases, 14 bases remained unmatched. The CDR3 spans 17 residues. The CDR3 spells CASRLASGTGYTGELFF. The DNA for the CDR3 is TGTGCCAGCAGGCTCGCCTCCGGGACAGGATATACCGGGGAGCTGTTTTTT.

Remarks on this clonotype: A much larger clone differs from this one at a single base, so this may be a read error. J is TRBJ2-6 and V is TRBV3-1; D could derive from TRBD1 or TRBD2 (5 bases each). The CDR3 contains 18 residues. Germline CDR1 and CDR2: LGHDT and YNNKEL (reference sequence). The V gene lost 2 bases and the J gene lost 2 bases, with 16 bases spanning the gap. Written as DNA, the CDR3 is TGTGCCAGCAGCCAACCTGTAGGGACGGGTGCTGGGGCCAACGTCCTGACTTTC. Residues: CASSQPVGTGAGANVLTF. The whole variable domain, filled in from reference TRBV3-1 and TRBJ2-6, reads DTAVSQTPKYLVTQMGNDKSIKCEQNLGHDTMYWYKQDSKKFLKIMFSYNNKELIINETVPNRFSPKSPDKAHLNLHINSLELGDSAVYFCASSQPVGTGAGANVLTFGAGSRLTVL.

This clonotype was observed many times. The genes are TRBV7-2 and TRBJ2-5; D remains unclear. The CDR3 spans 13 residues. The ends were cut back, 3 bases at V and 5 bases at J, with 10 bases in the middle. The V gene's germline CDR1 is SGHTA and CDR2 FQGNSA. CDR3 nucleotides: TGTGCCAGCAGCTTGATAGGGTTGGAGACCCAGTACTTC. Encoded protein: CASSLIGLETQYF.

In this sample, this clonotype turned up many times. V and J are TRBV7-9 and TRBJ1-1, with D perhaps TRBD1 (5 bases). The CDR3 loop spans 15 amino acids. Germline V gene data show CDR1 as SEHNR and CDR2 as FQNEAQ (reference sequence). The V end lost 3 bases, the J end lost 3 bases, and 14 bases lay between the germline ends. CDR3 bases: TGTGCCAGCAGCTTTGCAGGCCGAGGGGACACTGAAGCTTTCTTT. Its translation is CASSFAGRGDTEAFF. Drawing the rest from reference TRBV7-9 and TRBJ1-1, the complete variable domain is DTGVSQNPRHKITKRGQNVTFRCDPISEHNRLYWYRQTLGQGPEFLTYFQNEAQLEKSRLLSDRFSAERPKGSFSTLEIQRTEQGDSAMYLCASSFAGRGDTEAFFGQGTRLTVV.

This clonotype was seen many times. V and J are TRBV2 and TRBJ2-2, with 10 bases aligning to TRBD1. This CDR3 has 13 amino acids. Germline lookup yields CDR1 SNHLY and CDR2 FYNNEI. With 7 bases clipped from V and 5 bases from J, the junction kept 1 base outside the gene matches. The CDR3, as DNA: TGTGCCAGCAAGGGACAGGGGACCGGGGAGCTGTTTTTT. Amino acids: CASKGQGTGELFF.

V usage is TRBV20-1 and J usage is TRBJ2-3; D gene ambiguous. Germline lookup yields CDR1 DFQATT and CDR2 SNEGSKA (reference sequence). The CDR3 is 13 amino acids. Trimming shortened V by 3 bases and J by 2 bases, and 9 bases separated the two germline ends. The CDR3 nucleotides read TGCAGTGCTAGGGGTCAGTTCACAGATACGCAGTATTTT. Residues: CSARGQFTDTQYF.

As for this clonotype: At one end the junction does not follow the germline gene, possibly because of a read error. V and J are TRBV11-3 and TRBJ1-1; D gene uncertain. The germline V gene has CDR1 SGHNT and CDR2 YENEEA. CDR3 length equals 15 residues. CDR3 coding DNA: TGTGCCAGCAGCTTAGATATGAGGGTGAATACTGTAGCTTTCTTT. It encodes CASSLDMRVNTVAFF.

CDR3 coding DNA: TGCAGTGCTAGAGCCGGGCAGGACAACCGTCCCCAGCATTTT. Translation gives CSARAGQDNRPQHF. The rearrangement uses TRBV20-1 and TRBJ1-5; D perhaps matches TRBD1 (5 bases). CDR3 length: 14 amino acids. CDR1 and CDR2 from the germline V gene are DFQATT and SNEGSKA (reference sequence). Trimming took off 1 base at V and 10 bases at J, with 17 bases between the two ends.

The V call is TRBV2, the J call TRBJ2-2, with D possibly being TRBD2 (6 bases). The CDR3 has 12 residues. Germline CDR1 reads SNHLY; CDR2 reads FYNNEI. V was trimmed by 10 bases and J by 8 bases, leaving 14 bases between them. CDR3 coding DNA: TGTGCCATCGGGAGAGTGATTGGGGAGCTGTTTTTT. Translation: CAIGRVIGELFF.

There are many counts of this clonotype. V usage is TRBV20-1 and J usage is TRBJ2-1, with D possibly TRBD1 on 5 matching bases. The germline V and J ends were trimmed by 3 bases and 0 bases, with 18 bases remaining between them. Germline assignment: CDR1 DFQATT and CDR2 SNEGSKA (reference sequence). This CDR3 comprises 17 residues. This CDR3 reads CSARPASGAVSYNEQFF. The CDR3 DNA reads TGCAGTGCTAGGCCGGCGAGTGGGGCGGTCTCCTACAATGAGCAGTTCTTC.

This clonotype turned up a few times. This may stem from a read error, because a much larger clone lies one nucleotide away. The J gene is TRBJ2-1, the V gene TRBV4-2, with D perhaps TRBD2 (7 bases). Per germline, CDR1 LGHNA and CDR2 YNFKEQ. The CDR3 covers 15 residues. CDR3 loop: CASSQGGGSYNEQLF. The CDR3 bases are TGTGCCAGCAGCCAGGGCGGGGGCTCCTACAATGAGCAGCTCTTC.

Of note for this clonotype: A much larger clone differs from this one at a single base, so this may be a read error. The rearrangement joins TRBV10-2 to TRBJ2-3, with 7 bases fitting TRBD2. This CDR3 region has 13 residues. Germline V gives CDR1 WSHSY, CDR2 SAAADI. CDR3 residues: CARREPSTDTLYF. The CDR3 nucleotides read TGCGCCAGGCGGGAGCCGAGCACAGATACGCTGTATTTT.

This clonotype was counted many times. V and J are TRBV14 and TRBJ2-3; D is unclear. The CDR3 has 13 residues. In germline, CDR1 is SGHDN, CDR2 FVKESK. Trimming pared 4 bases from V and 2 bases from J, leaving 7 bases between. The CDR3 DNA is TGTGCCAGCAGCCGTCCTGCCACAGATACGCAGTATTTT. Translation gives CASSRPATDTQYF.

This clonotype appeared a few times. This rearrangement joins TRBV2 to TRBJ2-3; 8 nucleotides line up with TRBD1. This CDR3 has 14 residues. CDR1 is SNHLY and CDR2 is FYNNEI in the germline V gene. The V gene end was trimmed by 5 bases and the J gene end by 6 bases; junction bases not matched to a gene: 7. CDR3 amino acids: CASSLQGAGDTQYF. The CDR3 nucleotides are TGTGCCAGCAGTCTGCAGGGGGCCGGCGATACGCAGTATTTT.